The rows below give T cell receptor beta chains drawn from one sample of a study of shared clonotypes between healthy human individuals. The protocol was immunoSEQ multiplex PCR, while the TCRdb copy is restricted to in-frame clones and leaves out a portion. The table lists 550,000 to 850,000 clones, 72% of them singletons. Material: memory CD4+ T cells sorted from blood. The receptors shown here come from a woman aged 25 to 39 in good health. CDR3s include the opening cysteine and the closing phenylalanine or tryptophan. The D gene is left open where the match is weak. Where a row states a size, it is once, few, many or the class of an expanded clone; other rows omit it.

abundance,len,j_gene,d_gene,v_gene,CDR3aa,CDR3nt
few,15,TRBJ2-1,TRBD1,TRBV19,CASRAGTGGENEQFF,TGTGCCAGTAGGGCCGGGACAGGGGGAGAGAATGAGCAGTTCTTC
.,17,TRBJ2-2,TRBD2,TRBV19,CASRNSGSFGGTGELFF,TGTGCCAGTAGGAATAGCGGGAGTTTTGGAGGCACCGGGGAGCTGTTTTTT
once,17,TRBJ2-1,TRBD2,TRBV13,CASSFGASGIPYNEQFF,TGTGCCAGCAGCTTTGGAGCTAGCGGGATTCCCTACAATGAGCAGTTCTTC
.,15,TRBJ2-7,.,TRBV5-1,CASSLAFSPAYEQYF,TGCGCCAGCAGCTTGGCCTTCTCCCCGGCCTACGAGCAGTACTTC
.,16,TRBJ1-5,.,TRBV28,CASSSAWRGINQPQHF,TGTGCCAGCAGCTCCGCCTGGCGGGGTATCAATCAGCCCCAGCATTTT
.,15,TRBJ2-1,TRBD1,TRBV2,CASSSDRGVYNEQFF,TGTGCCAGCAGTTCGGACAGGGGTGTCTACAATGAGCAGTTCTTC
.,13,TRBJ1-1,.,TRBV25-1,CASSLGPGAEAFF,TGTGCCAGCAGTCTCGGACCCGGGGCTGAAGCTTTCTTT
.,16,TRBJ2-7,.,TRBV7-9,CASSLGPGAASYEQYF,TGTGCCAGCAGCTTAGGTCCGGGCGCCGCCTCCTACGAGCAGTACTTC
once,14,TRBJ2-7,.,TRBV7-2,CASSQGPGRSEQYF,TGTGCCAGCAGCCAAGGACCGGGACGGAGCGAGCAGTACTTC
.,14,TRBJ2-5,.,TRBV27,CASSLVAHQETQYF,TGTGCCAGCAGTTTGGTGGCCCACCAAGAGACCCAGTACTTC
.,18,TRBJ2-3,TRBD2,TRBV11-3,CASSLKGRLAGEADTQYF,TGTGCCAGCAGCTTAAAAGGGCGACTAGCGGGAGAGGCAGATACGCAGTATTTT
few,15,TRBJ1-2,.,TRBV25-1,CASSEAYGVAYGYTF,TGTGCCAGCAGTGAGGCTTATGGGGTTGCCTATGGCTACACCTTC
.,12,TRBJ2-5,TRBD1,TRBV29-1,CSTRTGAETQYF,TGCAGCACACGGACAGGGGCAGAGACCCAGTACTTC
few,12,TRBJ2-2,.,TRBV29-1,CSVIGNTGELFF,TGCAGCGTTATCGGGAACACCGGGGAGCTGTTTTTT
.,11,TRBJ2-3,.,TRBV5-1,CASRDTDTQYF,TGCGCCAGCAGGGACACAGATACGCAGTATTTT
.,14,TRBJ2-7,.,TRBV5-1,CASSLAAGDHEQYF,TGCGCCAGCAGCTTGGCCGCAGGGGACCACGAGCAGTACTTC
few,15,TRBJ2-3,TRBD1,TRBV19,CASSHRGLSTDTQYF,TGTGCCAGTAGTCACAGGGGCCTAAGCACAGATACGCAGTATTTT
.,16,TRBJ1-1,.,TRBV5-8,CASSLGLRGGGTEAFF,TGTGCCAGCAGCTTGGGGTTGAGGGGCGGAGGCACTGAAGCTTTCTTT
.,14,TRBJ2-1,TRBD1,TRBV15,CATSRDRGHYEQFF,TGTGCCACCAGCAGAGACAGGGGGCACTATGAGCAGTTCTTC
.,15,TRBJ1-5,.,TRBV28,CASSLQGLLDQPQHF,TGTGCCAGCAGTTTACAGGGGCTCCTGGATCAGCCCCAGCATTTT
once,16,TRBJ2-1,.,TRBV28,CAVKRPTGTSYNEQFF,TGTGCCGTCAAACGACCAACCGGGACTTCCTACAATGAGCAGTTCTTC
few,12,TRBJ2-3,.,TRBV28,CASRKRGVSQYF,TGTGCCAGCAGGAAACGGGGTGTTTCGCAGTATTTT
.,16,TRBJ2-1,TRBD1,TRBV2,CASSKDRTSSYNEQFF,TGTGCCAGCTCCAAGGACAGGACGAGCTCCTACAATGAGCAGTTCTTC
.,15,TRBJ2-1,.,TRBV9,CASSVTGSSYNEQFF,TGTGCCAGCAGCGTGACTGGCAGCTCCTACAATGAGCAGTTCTTC
.,14,TRBJ1-2,.,TRBV6-6,CASRPGGVNYGYTF,TGTGCCAGCAGGCCGGGGGGAGTCAACTATGGCTACACCTTC
.,14,TRBJ2-1,TRBD1,TRBV7-9,CASIKDRAYNEQFF,TGTGCCAGCATCAAGGACAGGGCCTACAATGAGCAGTTCTTC
.,15,TRBJ1-5,TRBD1,TRBV7-2,CASSAKTGSNQPQHF,TGTGCCAGCAGCGCGAAGACAGGGAGCAATCAGCCCCAGCATTTT
.,11,TRBJ2-7,.,TRBV20-1,CSAGIAYEQYF,TGCAGTGCCGGAATAGCCTACGAGCAGTACTTC
.,14,TRBJ1-5,TRBD1,TRBV6-1,CASISQGVGQPQHF,TGTGCCAGCATAAGTCAGGGGGTAGGTCAGCCCCAGCATTTT
.,12,TRBJ1-2,.,TRBV28,CASSLVDYGYTF,TGTGCCAGCAGTTTAGTAGACTATGGCTACACCTTC
.,14,TRBJ2-7,.,TRBV28,CASSFQGYGYEQYF,TGTGCCAGCAGTTTTCAGGGCTATGGATACGAGCAGTACTTC
.,15,TRBJ2-7,.,TRBV21-1,CASSKVPRTPYEQYF,TGTGCCAGCAGCAAAGTCCCCAGGACCCCCTACGAGCAGTACTTC
.,13,TRBJ1-1,.,TRBV28,CASSQRSPERGFF,TGTGCCAGCAGTCAGAGGAGCCCCGAACGGGGTTTCTTT
.,14,TRBJ2-3,.,TRBV19,CASSMPGTTDTQYF,TGTGCCAGTAGTATGCCGGGAACCACAGATACGCAGTATTTT
.,14,TRBJ2-7,.,TRBV4-2,CASSQGPSSYEQYF,TGTGCCAGCAGCCAAGGACCGAGCTCCTACGAGCAGTACTTC
few,15,TRBJ2-1,TRBD2,TRBV6-5,CASSLAGGTFNEQFF,TGTGCCAGCAGCCTAGCGGGGGGCACCTTCAATGAGCAGTTCTTC
.,13,TRBJ2-1,.,TRBV28,CASSLTTPDEQFF,TGTGCCAGCAGTTTAACGACACCCGATGAGCAGTTCTTC
.,18,TRBJ1-1,TRBD1,TRBV11-2,CASSRIWGQGRINTEAFF,TGTGCCAGCAGCCGGATATGGGGACAGGGCCGGATAAACACTGAAGCTTTCTTT
few,15,TRBJ1-4,.,TRBV4-1,CASSQSHEEDEKLFF,TGCGCCAGCAGCCAGTCACACGAAGAGGATGAAAAACTGTTTTTT
.,11,TRBJ1-1,.,TRBV6-1,CASRGNTEAFF,TGTGCCAGCAGGGGTAACACTGAAGCTTTCTTT
.,12,TRBJ2-3,.,TRBV29-1,CSVGRDRDTQYF,TGCAGCGTTGGAAGGGATCGGGATACGCAGTATTTT
once,15,TRBJ2-1,TRBD2,TRBV28,CASTLSGSVNNEQFF,TGTGCCAGCACCCTGAGCGGGAGTGTAAACAATGAGCAGTTCTTC